This T cell receptor (beta chain) was documented in a study of cytomegalovirus exposure and HLA in healthy donors. Trimming removed 0 bases at V and 0 bases at J, with 12 bases between. Germline CDR1 and CDR2: LGHNA and YSLEER. The CDR3 sequence is 18 residues long. This clone has a single count. With 60 Vbeta and 13 Jbeta primers, the PCR was carried out. Produced via immunoSEQ multiplex PCR; TCRdb's table is partial and in-frame only. In the table there are roughly 180,000 clones, approximately 80% of which are singletons. Sequenced material: PBMCs. The TCR comes from a girl between 10 and 17 years old in good health and CMV-seropositive. The rearrangement uses TRBV4-3 and TRBJ2-6; no firm D call. The CDR3 sequence: CASSQDLASTSGANVLTF. The CDR3, as DNA: TGCGCCAGCAGCCAAGATCTTGCTTCTACCTCTGGGGCCAACGTCCTGACTTTC.